Listed here are 29 T cell receptor beta chains from one sample, sequenced in a study of shared clonotypes between healthy human individuals. Sequencing was performed with immunoSEQ multiplex PCR; in TCRdb, only in-frame clones are kept and a portion is missing. The sample includes 500,000 to 550,000 clones, about 96% of them seen just once. Sequenced: naive CD4+ T cells sorted from blood. Sample subset: CD45RA+ positively selected. The receptors stem from a woman in her 30s in good health.

The rearrangement joins TRBV10-2 to TRBJ1-2; 9 bases agree with TRBD1. The CDR3 spans 17 residues. V shed 2 bases and J 0 bases; nucleotides not matched to a gene: 7. The germline V gene encodes CDR1 WSHSY and CDR2 SAAADI. The CDR3 coding sequence is TGCGCCAGCAGTGAGGCCGGGACAGGGATTTCTAACTATGGCTACACCTTC. This codes for CASSEAGTGISNYGYTF.

The V call is TRBV20-1, the J call TRBJ2-7; 9 bases match TRBD1. Germline V lookup: CDR1 DFQATT, CDR2 SNEGSKA (reference sequence). V gave up 6 bases and J gave up 4 bases; unmatched junction bases: 1. This CDR3 comprises 11 residues. The CDR3 region is CSAGTGYEQYF. The CDR3 DNA reads as TGCAGTGCAGGGACAGGGTACGAGCAGTACTTC.

The chain carries TRBV6-1 and TRBJ2-7; TRBD1 is a possible D gene (6 bases). CDR3 length equals 13 residues. Deletions cut 5 bases from V and 3 bases from J, with 11 bases between. Germline V lookup: CDR1 MNHNS, CDR2 SASEGT. The CDR3 sequence: CASSRTDYYEQYF. CDR3 sequence (DNA): TGTGCCAGCAGTAGGACAGACTACTACGAGCAGTACTTC.

The chain joins TRBV13 to TRBJ2-5, with D perhaps matching TRBD1 (6 bases). The V gene's germline CDR1 is PRHDT and CDR2 FYEKMQ (reference sequence). Trimming pared 5 bases from V and 11 bases from J, leaving 24 bases between. This CDR3 has 15 residues. The DNA for the CDR3 is TGTGCCAGCAGCGTTAGGGGGACCGGTAATGTAGGACAGTACTTC. Its protein product is CASSVRGTGNVGQYF.

V usage is TRBV27 and J usage is TRBJ1-1; TRBD1 agrees at 10 bases. The CDR3 spans 18 residues. Trimming at V came to 0 bases and at J to 1 base, leaving 8 bases not matched to a gene. Germline lookup yields CDR1 MNHEY and CDR2 SMNVEV (reference sequence). CDR3 sequence reads: CASSLSRGQGSPNTEAFF. The CDR3, as DNA: TGTGCCAGCAGTTTATCGAGGGGACAGGGGTCCCCGAACACTGAAGCTTTCTTT.

This sequence joins TRBV29-1 and TRBJ2-7; possibly TRBD1 for D (6 bases). Germline values: CDR1 SQVTM, CDR2 ANQGSEA. The germline V and J ends were trimmed by 4 bases and 5 bases, with 18 bases remaining between them. The CDR3 is made up of 14 amino acids. DNA for the CDR3: TGCAGCGTTGTGGGACATCCTAAGGTGGACGAGCAGTACTTC. Its translation: CSVVGHPKVDEQYF.

The chain has TRBV18 and TRBJ2-2; 7 bases line up with TRBD2. CDR1 and CDR2 from the germline V gene are KGHSH and LQKENI. This CDR3 has 17 residues. V dropped 3 bases and J dropped 1; count of bases not matched to a gene: 8. The CDR3 loop reads CASSPRDIAGNTGELFF. In DNA, the CDR3 is TGTGCCAGCTCACCGAGGGATATAGCGGGGAACACCGGGGAGCTGTTTTTT.

The CDR3 sequence is CASSATPPDTQYF. CDR3 coding DNA: TGTGCCAGCAGCGCCACGCCGCCAGATACGCAGTATTTT. The chain links TRBV9 to TRBJ2-3; D is unresolved. Trimming took off 3 bases at V and 4 bases at J, with 9 bases between the two ends. CDR3 length: 13 amino acids. CDR1 and CDR2 from the germline V gene are SGDLS and YYNGEE.

This rearrangement joins TRBV15 to TRBJ1-4, with D perhaps TRBD1 (6 bases). V was trimmed by 9 bases and J by 6 bases, leaving 17 bases between them. This CDR3 has 14 amino acids. From germline, CDR1 is LNHNV and CDR2 YYDKDF (reference sequence). CDR3: CATRQLGGDEKLFF. The CDR3 coding sequence is TGTGCCACGCGGCAGCTAGGGGGGGATGAAAAACTGTTTTTT.

V and J are TRBV28 and TRBJ2-7; D gene uncertain. Germline assignment: CDR1 MDHEN and CDR2 SYDVKM. V was cut by 3 bases and J by 6 bases, with 18 bases left in between. The CDR3 runs to 15 residues. CDR3 bases: TGTGCCAGCAGTTTTTCCCTGGCCGAAGGATCCGAGCAGTACTTC. Its protein product is CASSFSLAEGSEQYF.

V gene TRBV19 combines with J gene TRBJ2-1; no clear D gene. This CDR3 has 16 amino acids. The V end was cut by 3 bases, the J end by 4 bases, with 16 bases between. Germline V gene sequence: CDR1 LNHDA, CDR2 SQIVND (reference sequence). In DNA form, the CDR3 reads TGTGCCAGTAGTATTTCGGGCGCTACTTCGTACAATGAGCAGTTCTTC. The encoded protein is CASSISGATSYNEQFF.

The chain employs TRBV7-9 and TRBJ1-5; TRBD1 is a possible D gene (5 bases). The CDR3 has 17 amino acids. Trimming took off 0 bases at V and 4 bases at J, with 16 bases between the two ends. Germline loops: CDR1 SEHNR, CDR2 FQNEAQ (reference sequence). The CDR3 nucleotides are TGTGCCAGCAGCTTAGCATGGGGGAAAGGCCATAATCAGCCCCAGCATTTT. Translation gives CASSLAWGKGHNQPQHF.

The chain links TRBV5-1 to TRBJ2-3, with 7 bases aligning to TRBD2. This CDR3 is built from 15 residues. CDR1 is SGHRS, CDR2 YFSETQ, per germline. Losses at the gene ends were 6 bases for V and 3 bases for J; bases not matched to a gene: 10. The CDR3: CASTYPGLSTDTQYF. CDR3 DNA: TGCGCCAGCACCTACCCGGGACTATCAACAGATACGCAGTATTTT.

The chain links TRBV19 to TRBJ1-5; D is perhaps TRBD1 (6 bases). The germline gives CDR1 LNHDA, CDR2 SQIVND (reference sequence). CDR3 length: 14 amino acids. Trimming took 1 base from V and 6 from J, leaving 10 bases between them. This chain's CDR3 is CASSIVGGLQPQHF. CDR3 coding DNA: TGTGCCAGTAGTATAGTCGGGGGGCTTCAGCCCCAGCATTTT. Drawing the rest from reference TRBV19 and TRBJ1-5, the complete variable domain is DGGITQSPKYLFRKEGQNVTLSCEQNLNHDAMYWYRQDPGQGLRLIYYSQIVNDFQKGDIAEGYSVSREKKESFPLTVTSAQKNPTAFYLCASSIVGGLQPQHFGDGTRLSIL.

The V call is TRBV19, the J call TRBJ2-7; D is perhaps TRBD1 or TRBD2 (5 bases each). The ends were cut back, 2 bases at V and 0 bases at J, with 11 bases in the middle. Germline V gene lookup returns CDR1 LNHDA and CDR2 SQIVND (reference sequence). The CDR3 runs to 15 residues. The CDR3 DNA follows: TGTGCCAGTAGTATAAGTGGGACCGACTCCTACGAGCAGTACTTC. Protein product: CASSISGTDSYEQYF.

The chain recombines TRBV6-1 with TRBJ2-5, with 7 bases that match TRBD2. The DNA end is more similar to TRBJ2-7, so the J call may be wrong. The germline gives CDR1 MNHNS, CDR2 SASEGT. The CDR3 has 15 residues. The CDR3 sequence: CASSGLAVLSYEQYF. CDR3 bases: TGTGCCAGCAGTGGGCTAGCGGTTCTCTCCTACGAGCAGTACTTC.

This clone appeared a single time. The V and J genes are TRBV18 and TRBJ2-5; D not resolved. Trimming stripped 1 base from V and 5 bases from J, with 17 bases between. CDR1 is KGHSH, CDR2 LQKENI, per germline. This CDR3 is 16 amino acids long. The CDR3 here is CASSPRDRQLGETQYF. Here the CDR3 DNA reads TGTGCCAGCTCACCACGCGACCGCCAACTTGGGGAGACCCAGTACTTC.

This sequence joins TRBV19 and TRBJ2-1, with D perhaps TRBD2 (5 bases). The CDR3 has 14 residues. Germline V gives CDR1 LNHDA, CDR2 SQIVND (reference sequence). The germline V and J ends were trimmed by 3 bases and 1 base, with 7 bases remaining between them. Here the CDR3 reads CASSITGSYNEQFF. In DNA, the CDR3 is TGTGCCAGTAGTATCACGGGATCCTACAATGAGCAGTTCTTC.

The rearrangement joins TRBV19 to TRBJ1-2; D might be TRBD1 (5 bases). The CDR3 runs 17 residues. Germline values: CDR1 LNHDA, CDR2 SQIVND (reference sequence). Between the trimmed V and J ends, which lost 0 bases and 4 bases, there was a span of 18 bases. The CDR3 loop reads CASSIDFGMGLFYGYTF. The CDR3 DNA reads as TGTGCCAGTAGTATAGATTTCGGAATGGGACTTTTCTATGGCTACACCTTC.

The chain carries TRBV7-9 and TRBJ2-3; no clear D. V was clipped by 2 bases and J by 0 bases, with 9 bases between them. CDR1 SEHNR and CDR2 FQNEAQ come from the germline V gene (reference sequence). This CDR3 is built from 15 residues. The CDR3 is CASSLSKSSTDTQYF. CDR3 coding DNA: TGTGCCAGCAGCTTAAGCAAGAGTAGCACAGATACGCAGTATTTT.

J is TRBJ2-2 and V is TRBV18; 8 bases are shared with TRBD1. The CDR3 sequence is 15 residues long. J was trimmed by 4 bases and V by 6 bases; bases with no gene match: 7. Germline CDR1 reads KGHSH; CDR2 reads LQKENI. The CDR3 region has the DNA TGTGCCAGCTCTCCGTACACAGGGGGCACCGGGGAGCTGTTTTTT. Encoded protein: CASSPYTGGTGELFF.

The rearrangement uses TRBV27 and TRBJ2-1; D call uncertain. CDR3 length: 11 amino acids. Between the trimmed V and J ends, which lost 2 bases and 7 bases, there was a span of 3 bases. Germline V gene lookup returns CDR1 MNHEY and CDR2 SMNVEV (reference sequence). The CDR3 region is CASSLRNEQFF. Written as DNA, the CDR3 is TGTGCCAGCAGTTTACGGAATGAGCAGTTCTTC.

This sequence joins TRBV11-2 and TRBJ2-3; a possible D gene is TRBD2 (5 bases). The CDR3 loop spans 13 amino acids. V lost 8 bases, J lost 7 bases, and 16 bases lay in between. Germline CDR1 SGHAT, CDR2 FQNNGV. The CDR3 nucleotides read TGTGCCAGCCGAGGGCTGGCCCATTATACGCAGTATTTT. Its translation is CASRGLAHYTQYF.

In regard to this clone: The same CDR3 can be traced to other DNA sequences in this sample. The V and J genes are TRBV5-1 and TRBJ2-1, with D possibly matching TRBD1 (6 bases). Trimming removed 1 base from V and 7 bases from J, with 6 bases in between. The CDR3 is made up of 12 amino acids. CDR1 is SGHRS and CDR2 is YFSETQ in the germline V gene. CDR3 sequence (DNA): TGCGCCAGCAGCTTGCAGGGGAATGAGCAGTTCTTC. The encoded protein is CASSLQGNEQFF.

The rearrangement joins TRBV5-6 to TRBJ2-5, with 8 bases identical to TRBD2. Germline CDR1 SGHDT, CDR2 YYEEEE. The V segment lost 6 bases and the J segment 3 bases; nucleotides outside the gene matches: 4. The CDR3 totals 13 residues. The CDR3 DNA reads as TGTGCCAGCACCCTGGGACTAGAAGAGACCCAGTACTTC. The encoded protein is CASTLGLEETQYF.

This clone was counted a single time. V usage is TRBV5-1 and J usage is TRBJ1-4; 8 positions agree with TRBD1. CDR1 and CDR2 from the germline V gene are SGHRS and YFSETQ. The CDR3 covers 13 residues. V was clipped by 5 bases and J by 5 bases; unmatched bases: 2. The CDR3 sequence is CASRGQANEKLFF. Written as DNA, the CDR3 is TGCGCCAGCAGGGGACAGGCCAATGAAAAACTGTTTTTT.

With respect to this clone: Other DNA sequences in this specimen translate into the identical CDR3. This chain uses TRBV28 with TRBJ1-1, with D unclear. Germline CDR1 and CDR2: MDHEN and SYDVKM. Trimming cost V 6 bases and J 0 bases, with 5 bases left between them. The CDR3 is 12 residues long. The CDR3 protein is CASSLLNTEAFF. The CDR3 region has the DNA TGTGCCAGCAGCCTATTGAACACTGAAGCTTTCTTT.

The rearrangement uses TRBV11-3 and TRBJ2-7; 8 bases line up with TRBD1. V gave up 5 bases and J gave up 1 base; unmatched junction bases: 1. Per germline, CDR1 SGHNT and CDR2 YENEEA. The CDR3 is made up of 13 amino acids. The CDR3 region has the DNA TGTGCCAGCAGCCAGGGGGCTTCCTACGAGCAGTACTTC. Its translation is CASSQGASYEQYF.

The chain links TRBV27 to TRBJ2-6; 8 nucleotides line up with TRBD2. With 1 base clipped from V and 3 bases from J, the junction kept 8 bases outside the gene matches. CDR1 MNHEY and CDR2 SMNVEV come from the germline V gene (reference sequence). The CDR3 loop spans 18 amino acids. The CDR3 region is CASSLWSGGRVGANVLTF. The CDR3 DNA is TGTGCCAGCAGTTTATGGAGCGGGGGCCGAGTTGGGGCCAACGTCCTGACTTTC.